The entry below gives a single T cell receptor (beta chain) sequence along with its context. A single count supports this clone. Its recognized antigen is unknown. Base qualities were left out, and no much larger clone turns up one base away. Other DNA sequences in the same sample also yield this CDR3. Using the deep immunoSEQ assay, TCR CDR3 regions were amplified from genomic DNA by multiplex PCR. For each cell subset, the extracted genomic DNA was distributed evenly across all wells of several immunoSEQ 96-well plates, and each plate served as one replicate. For unsorted PBMC, 300 ng of genomic DNA, equivalent to approximately 28,000 T cell genomes, went into each replicate PCR. Unsorted PBMC genomic DNA was sequenced across ten immunoSEQ deep assay plates. The purified libraries were quantified using a Qubit 3.0 fluorometer, sized with a Bioanalyzer 2100, and then quantified again using the KAPA Library Quantification kit. Every immunoSEQ 96-well plate was sequenced on a separate single-read 150-cycle Illumina NextSeq 550 flow cell. Turning to the authors' computational methods: Because the immunoSEQ output included only junctional sequences and no quality scores, the filtering could not be the same as the filtering used for full-length reads. Sequences were annotated with PyIR, a Python wrapper for IgBLAST v1.9, and V/J genes and CDR3 were assigned using IMGT germline references. Reads with weak V/J assignments (E-value above 1e-6), missing CDR3, stop codons, out-of-frame junctions, or ambiguous translated residues were removed. A V3J clonotype was defined by an identical inferred V gene, J gene, and CDR3 amino acid sequence. To compute the percentage overlap between repertoires, the number of shared unique clonotypes was divided by the size of the smaller repertoire. Richness of each repertoire was evaluated using RTK rarefaction, the Chao1 estimator, and Recon v2.1 estimates of unobserved clonotypes. What TCRdb holds here is the immuneACCESS table cut down to in-frame rearrangements. Part of the clones is not present; checked against another copy, under half of the missing clones reflect an unresolved V gene, and the others are unexplained. For V, J and clone size, that table is used; D and trimming come from the DNA. This sample has over 400,000 clones in its table, and about 84% of those were observed once. Clones ranked in the top ten supply roughly 13% of the sample.

This specimen comes from a study of shared clonotypes between healthy human individuals (dated by TCRdb to 2020 to 2022). Background for the entire study: The cohort included a few men and a couple of women between 18 and 49 years of age. To estimate repertoire size and how much clonotype sharing occurs between individuals, the study deeply sequenced the blood TCR repertoires of several healthy adults. To increase sequencing depth and limit assay-specific biases, different laboratories used diverse techniques to prepare libraries and sequence TCR repertoires. Per donor, leukapheresis produced somewhere between about 0.8 and 9 billion PBMCs.

Healthy HIV-negative adults with no recently reported acute infections or vaccinations were included as donors. Every donor was a Caucasian adult residing in Nashville, Tennessee, USA. In the unsorted samples, 85 million to 100 million PBMCs were counted, and genomic DNA was extracted using the QIAamp DNA Blood Mini kit. Blood was collected by leukapheresis, and PBMCs were isolated by Ficoll-Histopaque density gradient centrifugation and then cryopreserved in liquid nitrogen vapor phase. Overall study results and their limits: Only blood was sampled, and tissue TCR repertoires likely differ from those in blood. Pairwise subsampling indicated that sequencing depth was expected to affect the degree of clonotype sharing among donors. The genetic and exposure-history diversity represented was limited by the small number of donors.

The CDR3 starts with the cysteine, ends with the phenylalanine, and has 14 residues. Only CDR3 DNA is held: 42 bases, read in frame from base 1. The CDR1 and CDR2 encoded by the germline V gene are SGHRS and YFSETQ. Trimming costs V 0 bases and J 4 bases, and their ends lie 8 bases apart. The sequence is built from TRBV5-1 and TRBJ1-3; the D gene identity is not certain. Sequencing input: PBMCs. This TCR was sampled from a woman aged 40 to 55 in good health. Some clones in this sample may be carry-over from other donors' samples. Here the CDR3 is given as CASSLAGLGNTIYF. The nucleotide sequence reads TGCGCCAGCAGCTTGGCCGGTTTGGGAAACACCATATATTTT.